The source of this T cell receptor (beta chain) is a study of T cell clonality in common variable immunodeficiency. Study-level results: Fewer deletions and N-nucleotide insertions were reportedly seen in common variable immunodeficiency TCR beta sequences.

Assay: immunoSEQ multiplex PCR; the TCRdb copy retains only in-frame clones and omits some. The profile covers around 19,000 clones, none occurring a single time. Turning to this clone: Its matching antigen is unknown. The read halts 3 residues ahead of the CDR3 end, with the missing end drawn from the germline J gene.

The CDR3 is 15 residues long. V lost 7 bases to trimming and J lost 0 bases, with 10 bases between them. Germline CDR1 reads SGHVS; CDR2 reads FNYEAQ. The receptor comes from a human donor with common variable immunodeficiency. The genes are TRBV7-6 and TRBJ1-6; D is undetermined. Sequences were obtained from peripheral blood mononuclear cells. Incomplete CDR3 DNA: TGTGCCAGCACCTCGACTAACTCCTATAATTCACCC. Translated: CASTSTNSYNSP. The whole CDR3 is CASTSTNSYNSPLHF. Supplemented by reference TRBV7-6 and TRBJ1-6, the full variable domain reads GAGVSQSPRYKVTKRGQDVALRCDPISGHVSLYWYRQALGQGPEFLTYFNYEAQQDKSGLPNDRFSAERPEGSISTLTIQRTEQRDSAMYRCASTSTNSYNSPLHFGNGTRLTVT.